This TCR beta chain was recovered during a study of blood T cell repertoires in COVID-19. The overall study: From the United States, Italy and Spain came samples of acute and convalescent COVID-19. T cells, B-cell-depleted T cells, or PBMCs provided the cDNA or gDNA that served as material.

Per germline, CDR1 SNHLY and CDR2 FYNNEI. V gave up 3 bases and J gave up 3 bases; unmatched junction bases: 8. This CDR3 is built from 17 residues. As processed by the authors: Estimated nucleated cell counts came from reference gene primer amplification. Only in-frame clones appear in the TCRdb table, and some are missing; sequencing was by immunoSEQ multiplex PCR. D and trimming were read from the DNA, whereas the V and J calls and clone size are those reported in that table. The table includes some 120,000 clones, roughly 69% detected once. The source material was peripheral blood. The TCR was taken from a woman in her 70s with acute or convalescent COVID-19. The rearrangement joins TRBV2 to TRBJ2-2; 9 bases agree with TRBD1. The CDR3 sequence is CASSEAGTGRDTGELFF. As DNA, the CDR3 is TGTGCCAGCAGTGAGGCCGGGACAGGGCGGGACACCGGGGAGCTGTTTTTT. The full variable domain, rest sourced from reference TRBV2 and TRBJ2-2, is EPEVTQTPSHQVTQMGQEVILRCVPISNHLYFYWYRQILGQKVEFLVSFYNNEISEKSEIFDDQFSVERPDGSNFTLKIRSTKLEDSAMYFCASSEAGTGRDTGELFFGEGSRLTVL.